This TCR beta chain was profiled in a study of CD8+ T cells in alopecia areata. Following extraction, RNA underwent reverse transcription to cDNA, which served as the sequencing template. TCRdb's table, derived via immunoSEQ multiplex PCR, lists solely in-frame clones and lacks some. The sample records roughly 97,000 clones, roughly two fifths being singletons. General study points: Whereas mice showed it more clearly, TCR sharing across patients was murkier, possibly because of HLA. When scalp samples are sequenced, resident alphabeta T cells of normal skin are also captured.

Of note for this clone: The antigen is unknown.

This sequence was found in a human donor with alopecia areata. Sequencing was carried out using CD4+ T cells sorted from blood.

The CDR3 bases are TGTGCCTGGAACCCAGTCGATAATGAAAAACTGTTTTTT. Its protein product is CAWNPVDNEKLFF. V is TRBV30 and J is TRBJ1-4; D unclear. V lost 4 bases to trimming and J lost 4 bases, with 10 bases between them. Germline CDR1 GTSNPN, CDR2 SVGIG (reference sequence). The CDR3 covers 13 residues.